A single sample is the source of the 19 T cell receptor beta chains below, sequenced in a study of OX40 agonist ivuxolimab in advanced cancers. Generated by immunoSEQ multiplex PCR, the TCRdb table keeps only in-frame clones and is missing some. The sample comprises about 79,000 clones, around 91% of which are singletons, and 0.33% rests with the top ten. The source was CD4+ or CD8+ T cells sorted from blood, collected in a trial of the OX40 agonist ivuxolimab. The source of these receptors is an adult with an advanced solid tumor such as melanoma, head and neck, liver or kidney cancer.

The chain links TRBV7-9 to TRBJ2-1, with TRBD2 matching over 13 bases. This CDR3 has 18 amino acids. Looked up from germline, CDR1 is SEHNR and CDR2 is FQNEAQ (reference sequence). After removal of 5 bases from V and 4 bases from J, the junction contained 11 bases not matched to a gene. CDR3: CASSPRTSGGVRYNEQFF. The CDR3 DNA sequence: TGTGCCAGCAGCCCTCGGACTAGCGGGGGCGTCCGGTACAATGAGCAGTTCTTC. Full variable domain (missing parts from reference TRBV7-9 and TRBJ2-1): DTGVSQNPRHKITKRGQNVTFRCDPISEHNRLYWYRQTLGQGPEFLTYFQNEAQLEKSRLLSDRFSAERPKGSFSTLEIQRTEQGDSAMYLCASSPRTSGGVRYNEQFFGPGTRLTVL.

This chain joins TRBV5-1 and TRBJ2-2; possible D gene TRBD1, 7 bases. Germline V CDR1 and CDR2: SGHRS, YFSETQ. V gave up 4 bases and J gave up 0 bases, with 13 bases separating them. This CDR3 is built from 16 residues. The CDR3 DNA is TGCGCCAGCAGCCGGGGCGGGACAGCGAACACCGGGGAGCTGTTTTTT. This translates into CASSRGGTANTGELFF.

Comments on this clone: Other nucleotide sequences in the sample specify the same CDR3. The chain joins TRBV27 to TRBJ1-1; TRBD1 aligns across 7 bases. Trimming cost V 6 bases and J 5 bases; bases outside gene matches: 6. The CDR3 extends over 13 amino acids. CDR1 and CDR2 (germline): MNHEY, SMNVEV (reference sequence). CDR3 sequence: CASSKTGRTEAFF. The DNA for the CDR3 is TGTGCCAGCAGCAAGACAGGGCGGACTGAAGCTTTCTTT.

This chain uses TRBV2 with TRBJ2-2; no reliable D call. Trimming stripped 7 bases from V and 4 bases from J, with 13 bases between. The CDR3 runs 14 residues. Germline V gene lookup returns CDR1 SNHLY and CDR2 FYNNEI. CDR3: CASTPTVLTGELFF. CDR3 DNA: TGTGCCAGCACCCCAACGGTTCTCACCGGGGAGCTGTTTTTT.

The V call is TRBV27, the J call TRBJ2-6; the D gene is possibly TRBD1 (5 bases). Germline CDR1 is MNHEY and CDR2 is SMNVEV (reference sequence). V dropped 3 bases and J dropped 2 bases, with 8 bases sitting between them. The CDR3 is 15 residues long. The CDR3 region is CASSFDRAGANVLTF. The CDR3 DNA is TGTGCCAGCAGTTTTGACAGAGCTGGGGCCAACGTCCTGACTTTC. The full variable domain, its missing parts supplied by reference TRBV27 and TRBJ2-6, is EAQVTQNPRYLITVTGKKLTVTCSQNMNHEYMSWYRQDPGLGLRQIYYSMNVEVTDKGDVPEGYKVSRKEKRNFPLILESPSPNQTSLYFCASSFDRAGANVLTFGAGSRLTVL.

This chain joins TRBV13 and TRBJ1-1; D remains ambiguous. The V end lost 5 bases, the J end lost 4 bases, and 11 bases lay between the germline ends. The CDR3 is 13 amino acids. The germline V gene has CDR1 PRHDT and CDR2 FYEKMQ (reference sequence). This chain's CDR3 is CASSPGLGTEAFF. As DNA, the CDR3 is TGTGCCAGCAGCCCGGGTTTGGGCACTGAAGCTTTCTTT.

The sample holds a few counts of this clone. The chain employs TRBV14 and TRBJ1-2; TRBD1 is a possible D gene (6 bases). Germline V CDR1 and CDR2: SGHDN, FVKESK. The CDR3 loop spans 16 amino acids. The V end lost 1 base, the J end lost 8 bases, and 20 bases lay between the germline ends. The CDR3 spells CASSQALGGGAGGYTF. CDR3 DNA sequence: TGTGCCAGCAGCCAAGCCCTCGGGGGGGGCGCGGGCGGCTACACCTTC.

The chain recombines TRBV6-1 with TRBJ2-1; 9 positions match TRBD1. Germline CDR1 reads MNHNS; CDR2 reads SASEGT. The CDR3 runs to 15 residues. Germline trimming cut 3 bases from V and 4 bases from J; bases unmatched to any gene: 4. The CDR3 DNA reads as TGTGCCAGCAGTGATCCAGGACAGGGGTACAATGAGCAGTTCTTC. It specifies CASSDPGQGYNEQFF.

The genes are TRBV28 and TRBJ1-3; no reliable D call. CDR1 is MDHEN and CDR2 is SYDVKM in the germline V gene. The CDR3 has 18 residues. Trimming took 2 bases from V and 4 from J, leaving 21 bases between them. The CDR3 protein is CASSLERAIWGRGNTIYF. The CDR3 bases are TGTGCCAGCAGTTTAGAGAGGGCCATTTGGGGTCGAGGAAACACCATATATTTT.

The rearrangement uses TRBV19 and TRBJ1-1; 7 bases agree with TRBD1. After removal of 8 bases from V and 5 bases from J, the junction contained 5 bases not matched to a gene. Germline CDR1 reads LNHDA; CDR2 reads SQIVND (reference sequence). This CDR3 contains 12 residues. The CDR3 is CASGDSWTEAFF. The CDR3, as DNA: TGTGCCAGTGGGGACAGTTGGACTGAAGCTTTCTTT.

The genes are TRBV14 and TRBJ2-1, with 8 bases aligning to TRBD1. Germline V lookup: CDR1 SGHDN, CDR2 FVKESK. The V and J ends lost 4 bases and 4 bases, in that order; junction bases with no gene match: 6. The CDR3 is 15 residues long. DNA of the CDR3: TGTGCCAGCAGCCTCCGGGACAGGCTTTACAATGAGCAGTTCTTC. This sequence encodes CASSLRDRLYNEQFF.

The chain uses TRBV6-4 and TRBJ1-1; D is uncertain. The ends were cut back, 0 bases at V and 0 bases at J, with 2 bases in the middle. Germline V lookup: CDR1 MRHNA, CDR2 SNTAGT. The CDR3 sequence is 13 residues long. This chain's CDR3 is CASSDSLNTEAFF. The CDR3 DNA is TGTGCCAGCAGTGACTCACTGAACACTGAAGCTTTCTTT.

V usage is TRBV6-1 and J usage is TRBJ2-3; a weak D match, TRBD1 (5 bases). Germline values: CDR1 MNHNS, CDR2 SASEGT. Between the trimmed V and J ends, which lost 9 bases and 1 base, there was a span of 17 bases. This CDR3 spans 15 amino acids. The CDR3 reads CASQRQSRGTDTQYF. The CDR3 coding sequence is TGTGCCAGTCAGAGACAGAGTCGGGGCACAGATACGCAGTATTTT.

This chain joins TRBV11-2 and TRBJ1-1, with a possible D match to TRBD1 (5 bases). With 1 base removed from V and 5 bases from J, the gap between germline ends came to 14 bases. There are 15 residues in the CDR3. Germline CDR1 reads SGHAT; CDR2 reads FQNNGV. This chain's CDR3 is CASSLVRGARTEAFF. The CDR3 bases are TGTGCCAGCAGCTTAGTTCGAGGGGCGAGGACTGAAGCTTTCTTT.

The chain has TRBV7-9 and TRBJ1-2; D gene uncertain. V was shortened by 1 base and J by 4 bases, with 13 bases between the two germline ends. CDR3 length: 15 amino acids. CDR1 is SEHNR and CDR2 is FQNEAQ in the germline V gene (reference sequence). CDR3 bases: TGTGCCAGCAGCTTAGTGGTATCGGATCTCTATGGCTACACCTTC. As protein: CASSLVVSDLYGYTF.

The chain couples TRBV28 to TRBJ2-7; 8 bases match TRBD1. Germline loops: CDR1 MDHEN, CDR2 SYDVKM. The CDR3 sequence is 18 residues long. V dropped 3 bases and J dropped 0; count of bases not matched to a gene: 13. The CDR3 DNA reads TGTGCCAGCAGTTTGCTCAGATACAGGGGGTCCAGCTCCTACGAGCAGTACGTC. This encodes CASSLLRYRGSSSYEQYV.

This clone was seen just once. The chain carries TRBV30 and TRBJ1-2, with D tentatively TRBD1 (5 bases). V lost 0 bases to trimming and J lost 4 bases, with 15 bases between them. Germline CDR1 GTSNPN, CDR2 SVGIG (reference sequence). This CDR3 comprises 15 residues. The CDR3, as DNA: TGTGCCTGGAGTGTGTATGAGGGGTCTTTCTATGGCTACACCTTC. It translates to CAWSVYEGSFYGYTF.

The chain couples TRBV4-1 to TRBJ2-1, with D maybe TRBD2 (7 bases). The CDR3 spans 14 residues. CDR1 and CDR2 from the germline V gene are MGHRA and YSYEKL. Trimming took off 5 bases at V and 7 bases at J, with 15 bases between the two ends. CDR3 DNA: TGCGCCAGCAGCTTGGGGGGGGCTCAGAATGAGCAGTTCTTC. Protein: CASSLGGAQNEQFF.

The chain couples TRBV11-2 to TRBJ1-1, with a weak D call TRBD1 (5 bases). The CDR3 runs to 14 residues. V dropped 3 bases and J dropped 3 bases, with 11 bases sitting between them. From germline, CDR1 is SGHAT and CDR2 FQNNGV. Here the CDR3 reads CASSFQGGDTEAFF. DNA for the CDR3: TGTGCCAGCAGCTTTCAGGGAGGGGACACTGAAGCTTTCTTT.